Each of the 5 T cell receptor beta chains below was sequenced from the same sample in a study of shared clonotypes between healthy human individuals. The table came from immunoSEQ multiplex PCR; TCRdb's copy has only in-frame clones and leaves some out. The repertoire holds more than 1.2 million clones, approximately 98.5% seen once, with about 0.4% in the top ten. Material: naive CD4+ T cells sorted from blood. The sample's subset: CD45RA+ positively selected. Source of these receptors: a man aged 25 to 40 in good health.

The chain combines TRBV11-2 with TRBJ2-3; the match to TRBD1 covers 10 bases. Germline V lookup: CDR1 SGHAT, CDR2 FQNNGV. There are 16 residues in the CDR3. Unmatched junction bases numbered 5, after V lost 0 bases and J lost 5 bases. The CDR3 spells CASSLEGRTGGDTQYF. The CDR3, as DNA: TGTGCCAGCAGCTTAGAAGGAAGGACAGGGGGAGATACGCAGTATTTT.

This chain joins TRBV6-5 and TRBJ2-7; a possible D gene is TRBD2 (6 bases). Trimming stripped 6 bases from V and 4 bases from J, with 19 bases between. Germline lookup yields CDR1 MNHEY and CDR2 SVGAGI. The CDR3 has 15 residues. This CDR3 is CASRSPSGVGYEQYF. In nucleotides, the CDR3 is TGTGCCAGCAGGTCCCCCTCGGGGGTTGGTTACGAGCAGTACTTC.

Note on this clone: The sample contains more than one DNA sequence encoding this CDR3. The CDR3 is CASSLGTGGYEQYF. In nucleotides, the CDR3 is TGCGCCAGCAGCTTAGGGACAGGGGGTTACGAGCAGTACTTC. V gene TRBV5-1 combines with J gene TRBJ2-7; 11 nucleotides align to TRBD1. The CDR3 has 14 residues. CDR1 is SGHRS, CDR2 YFSETQ, per germline. The V gene end was trimmed by 2 bases and the J gene end by 4 bases; junction bases not matched to a gene: 2.

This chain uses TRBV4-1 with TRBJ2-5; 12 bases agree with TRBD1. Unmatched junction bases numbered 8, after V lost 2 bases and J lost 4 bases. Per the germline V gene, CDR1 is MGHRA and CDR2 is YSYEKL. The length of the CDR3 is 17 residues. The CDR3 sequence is CASSQFPGQGAAETQYF. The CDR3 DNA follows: TGCGCCAGCAGCCAATTCCCGGGACAGGGGGCTGCAGAGACCCAGTACTTC.

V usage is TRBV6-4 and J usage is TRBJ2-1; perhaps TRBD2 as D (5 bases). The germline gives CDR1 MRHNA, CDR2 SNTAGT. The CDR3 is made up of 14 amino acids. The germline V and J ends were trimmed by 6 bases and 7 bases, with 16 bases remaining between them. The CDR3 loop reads CASRQAANWNEQFF. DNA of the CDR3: TGTGCCAGCAGGCAAGCGGCGAATTGGAATGAGCAGTTCTTC.